The 5 T cell receptor beta chains listed next were all sequenced from one sample in a study of cytomegalovirus exposure and HLA in healthy donors. This PCR relied on a set of 60 Vbeta primers and 13 Jbeta primers. This table comes from immunoSEQ multiplex PCR, and its TCRdb copy is limited to in-frame clones, with some not included. The data hold about 150,000 clones, with 70% to 90% observed a single time. The specimen was PBMCs. The receptor set was obtained from a young woman in good health and CMV-seronegative.

The rearrangement links TRBV27 to TRBJ2-1; 10 bases match TRBD2. Unmatched junction bases numbered 11, after V lost 5 bases and J lost 7 bases. The CDR3 covers 16 residues. The germline V gene encodes CDR1 MNHEY and CDR2 SMNVEV (reference sequence). CDR3 residues: CASSRPGLAARNEQFF. In nucleotides, the CDR3 is TGTGCCAGCAGTCGCCCAGGACTAGCGGCAAGGAATGAGCAGTTCTTC.

The chain recombines TRBV7-3 with TRBJ2-5; weak D call: TRBD1 (5 bases). CDR1 and CDR2 from the germline V gene are SGHTA and FQGTGA. This CDR3 region has 13 residues. Trimming removed 5 bases from V and 0 bases from J, with 7 bases in between. CDR3 region: CASSPTDQETQYF. Written as DNA, the CDR3 is TGTGCCAGCAGCCCGACAGACCAAGAGACCCAGTACTTC.

Details on this clone: A read error may account for a junction end that differs from germline. The chain employs TRBV7-7 and TRBJ2-2, with D unclear. There are 14 residues in the CDR3. CDR1 and CDR2 (germline): SSHAT, FNYEAQ (reference sequence). DNA for the CDR3: TGTGCTAGCAGCTTAGAGCGGAACACCGGGGAGCTGTTTTTT. Its protein product is CASSLERNTGELFF.

J is TRBJ2-3 and V is TRBV7-2; 10 bases map to TRBD2. V gave up 3 bases and J gave up 0 bases; unmatched junction bases: 3. This CDR3 is 16 amino acids long. Germline CDR1 is SGHTA and CDR2 is FQGNSA. For the CDR3, the DNA is TGTGCCAGCAGCTTCACTAGCGGGGCGAGCACAGATACGCAGTATTTT. This codes for CASSFTSGASTDTQYF. The entire variable domain, with the rest obtained from reference TRBV7-2 and TRBJ2-3, is as follows: GAGVSQSPSNKVTEKGKDVELRCDPISGHTALYWYRQSLGQGLEFLIYFQGNSAPDKSGLPSDRFSAERTGGSVSTLTIQRTQQEDSAVYLCASSFTSGASTDTQYFGPGTRLTVL.

The chain has TRBV6-4 and TRBJ2-3; 7 bases agree with TRBD2. Germline CDR1 is MRHNA and CDR2 is SNTAGT. The CDR3 has 15 residues. V was clipped by 4 bases and J by 0 bases; unmatched bases: 4. The CDR3 sequence: CASSVSAGSTDTQYF. The CDR3 nucleotides are TGTGCCAGCAGTGTTTCAGCGGGGAGCACAGATACGCAGTATTTT.